This T cell receptor beta chain was recorded in a study of cytomegalovirus exposure and HLA in healthy donors. The PCR employed 60 Vbeta primers together with 13 Jbeta primers. The assay was immunoSEQ multiplex PCR, and TCRdb's table has in-frame clones only and misses some. The sample gives about 160,000 clones, around 86% of which show up once; 0.96% is in the top ten. Input material: PBMCs. The source is a girl aged 2 to 9 in good health and CMV-seropositive.

The CDR3 coding sequence is TGTGCCAGCACTAACCTGGACAGGACCTACGAGCAGTACTTC. This sequence encodes CASTNLDRTYEQYF. The chain carries TRBV6-6 and TRBJ2-5; 7 bases align to TRBD1. With the DNA end fitting TRBJ2-7 better, the J assignment may be wrong. The CDR3 is made up of 14 amino acids. Germline V CDR1 and CDR2: MNHNY, SVGAGI (reference sequence).